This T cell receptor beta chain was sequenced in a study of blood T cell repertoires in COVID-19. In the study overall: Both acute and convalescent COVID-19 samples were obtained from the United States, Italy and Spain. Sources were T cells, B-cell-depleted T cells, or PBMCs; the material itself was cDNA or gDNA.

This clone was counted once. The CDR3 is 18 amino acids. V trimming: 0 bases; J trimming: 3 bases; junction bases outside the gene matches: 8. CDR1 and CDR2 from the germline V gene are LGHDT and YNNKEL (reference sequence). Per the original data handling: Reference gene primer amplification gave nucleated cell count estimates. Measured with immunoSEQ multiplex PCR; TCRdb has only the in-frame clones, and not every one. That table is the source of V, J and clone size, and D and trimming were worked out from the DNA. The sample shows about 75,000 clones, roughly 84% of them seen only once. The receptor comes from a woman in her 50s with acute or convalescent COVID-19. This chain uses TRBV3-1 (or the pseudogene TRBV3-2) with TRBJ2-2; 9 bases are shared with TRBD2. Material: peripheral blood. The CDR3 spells CASSQEIVAGGYTGELFF. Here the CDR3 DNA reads TGTGCCAGCAGCCAAGAAATTGTGGCGGGGGGGTACACCGGGGAGCTGTTTTTT.